This T cell receptor (beta chain) is from a study of vaccination and CD4 T cells after COVID-19. As for the study in general: Four females and six males made up the convalescents, with two Hispanic. The stimulus for the cells was overlapping spike peptides derived from SARS-CoV-2, HCoV-NL63, HCoV-OC43 and HCoV-229E. General study findings and limits: For convalescent patients, 304 of the 307 vaccine-specific clones analyzed were classified as spike mono-reactive. Only after vaccination were a median approximately 86% of convalescents' reactive clones seen.

Oncomine TCR Beta short-read sequencing was applied to DNA from cultured CD4+ T cells. TCRdb re-analysed the PCR reads in MiXCR, keeping a single row per CDR3 protein. The table includes more than 9,500 distinct CDR3 sequences, 60% detected once. Treatment indicated: approximately nine-day PBMC culture with coronavirus spike peptide pools or control peptides (ViraFEST assay). CDR3 length: 16 amino acids. Germline V gene data show CDR1 as LNHDA and CDR2 as SQIVND (reference sequence). V dropped 1 base and J dropped 1; count of bases not matched to a gene: 4. About this clonotype itself: Antigen unknown.

The sequencing input was CD4+ T cells from blood, cultured in vitro. The chain couples TRBV19 to TRBJ2-4; 7 bases map to TRBD2. The origin of this receptor is a human donor who had recovered from COVID-19. CDR3 region: CASSIGVGGAKNIQYF. DNA of the CDR3: TGTGCCAGTAGTATAGGGGTCGGGGGGGCCAAAAACATTCAGTACTTC.